Presented here are 28 T cell receptor beta chains from one specimen sequenced in a study of response to subunit inactivated influenza vaccine. In TCRdb, the RT-PCR reads were re-called with MiXCR into one record per CDR3 protein. The sample includes a few hundred thousand distinct CDR3 sequences, approximately 21% of them seen just once. This specimen was PBMCs from blood, taken less than 22 months after vaccination. The receptors originated from a man aged 50 to 69 who received an inactivated influenza vaccine.

This clonotype appeared many times. The rearrangement uses TRBV3-1 and TRBJ1-2, with TRBD1 matching 9 bases. Germline lookup yields CDR1 LGHDT and CDR2 YNNKEL (reference sequence). CDR3 length equals 13 residues. The trim removed 4 bases at V and 7 bases at J, leaving 4 bases unmatched. In DNA, the CDR3 is TGTGCCAGCAGCCCCGGACAGGGGAGTGGCTACACCTTC. Translation: CASSPGQGSGYTF.

This clonotype was detected a few times. This CDR3 reads CASSNHLGLASDTQYF. The CDR3 bases are TGTGCCAGCAGCAACCACCTGGGACTAGCCTCAGATACGCAGTATTTT. The chain couples TRBV5-5 to TRBJ2-3, with 9 bases identical to TRBD2. Germline CDR1 SGHKS, CDR2 YYEKEE (reference sequence). This CDR3 is 16 amino acids long. Trimming cost V 4 bases and J 4 bases; bases outside gene matches: 10.

The chain joins TRBV6-1 to TRBJ1-5; TRBD1 is a possible D gene (5 bases). V lost 3 bases, J lost 7 bases, and 10 bases lay in between. Germline CDR1 MNHNS, CDR2 SASEGT. This CDR3 contains 13 residues. The CDR3 reads CASSDRVRQPQHF. CDR3 DNA sequence: TGTGCCAGCAGTGACAGGGTTAGGCAGCCCCAGCATTTT.

The V call is TRBV29-1, the J call TRBJ2-4, with 7 bases identical to TRBD1. V lost 6 bases, J lost 3 bases, and 5 bases stayed unmatched. Germline loops: CDR1 SQVTM, CDR2 ANQGSEA. The CDR3 is 13 residues long. CDR3 in amino acids: CSVRQGGKNIQYF. The CDR3 DNA is TGCAGCGTAAGACAGGGTGGCAAAAACATTCAGTACTTC.

This clonotype was counted between two and nine times. This chain uses TRBV30 with TRBJ1-6; 9 positions agree with TRBD1. Germline assignment: CDR1 GTSNPN and CDR2 SVGIG (reference sequence). The ends lost 2 bases at V and 10 bases at J; junction bases unmatched: 18. The CDR3 is made up of 18 amino acids. The CDR3 here is CAWSPTGQGRSYGSPLHF. In nucleotides, the CDR3 is TGTGCCTGGAGTCCAACCGGACAGGGGAGAAGTTATGGATCACCCCTCCACTTT.

The chain couples TRBV12-3 or TRBV12-4 to TRBJ1-2; TRBD1 is a possible D gene (5 bases). The CDR3 is 15 amino acids. Trimming shortened V by 5 bases and J by 1 base, and 14 bases separated the two germline ends. In DNA form, the CDR3 reads TGTGCCAGCAGTCCCAGGGAGGGAAGTAACTATGGCTACACCTTC. This gives the protein CASSPREGSNYGYTF.

The chain carries TRBV21-1 and TRBJ2-3; TRBD2 was called by the table and not checked on the DNA. TRBV21-1 is deemed a pseudogene. The CDR3 spans 18 residues. In DNA, the CDR3 is TGTGCCAGCAGCAAAATTCGAAGACTAGCGGTTAGCACAGATACGCAGTATTTT. It yields the protein CASSKIRRLAVSTDTQYF.

This clonotype was seen only a few times. The chain employs TRBV7-9 and TRBJ1-6, with D maybe TRBD1 (5 bases). The CDR3 extends over 14 amino acids. V was shortened by 5 bases and J by 6 bases, with 11 bases between the two germline ends. CDR1 is SEHNR and CDR2 is FQNEAQ in the germline V gene (reference sequence). The CDR3 coding sequence is TGTGCCAGCAGCAAAGGGGTACCTAATTCACCCCTCCACTTT. Translation: CASSKGVPNSPLHF.

As for this clonotype: A read error may account for a junction end that differs from germline. The genes are TRBV7-3 and TRBJ2-3, with unresolved D. CDR3 length: 14 residues. Germline V lookup: CDR1 SGHTA, CDR2 FQGTGA. This CDR3 reads CASTLGSITDTQYF. CDR3 DNA sequence: TGTGCCAGCACCTTAGGGTCCATCACAGATACGCAGTATTTT. The full variable domain, completed using reference TRBV7-3 and TRBJ2-3, is GAGVSQTPSNKVTEKGKYVELRCDPISGHTALYWYRQSLGQGPEFLIYFQGTGAADDSGLPNDRFFAVRPEGSVSTLKIQRTERGDSAVYLCASTLGSITDTQYFGPGTRLTVL.

The V gene is TRBV25-1, the J gene TRBJ1-2; 8 bases are a match to TRBD1. The CDR3 totals 16 residues. The J segment lost 5 bases and the V segment lost 3 bases, leaving 11 bases of the junction unmatched. The germline gives CDR1 MGHDK, CDR2 SYGVNS. The CDR3 nucleotides read TGTGCCAGCAGTGACAACACCGGGACAGGAGTTTATGGCTACACCTTC. Encoded protein: CASSDNTGTGVYGYTF.

This clonotype came up a few times. The rearrangement uses TRBV6-5 and TRBJ2-2; the match to TRBD1 covers 8 bases. Germline assignment: CDR1 MNHEY and CDR2 SVGAGI. V lost 4 bases to trimming and J lost 5 bases; unmatched junction nucleotides: 6. The CDR3 has 15 residues. In DNA form, the CDR3 reads TGTGCCAGCAGTTCAGGGGGCCTCGGAACCGGGGAGCTGTTTTTT. Translating gives CASSSGGLGTGELFF.

V usage is TRBV5-1 and J usage is TRBJ1-5; D remains ambiguous. This CDR3 contains 15 residues. V gave up 0 bases and J gave up 7 bases, with 14 bases separating them. CDR1 and CDR2 (germline): SGHRS, YFSETQ. CDR3 sequence (DNA): TGCGCCAGCAGCTTGGATAATTTTTCAGACCAGCCCCAGCATTTT. Translation: CASSLDNFSDQPQHF.

The J gene is TRBJ1-1, the V gene TRBV27, with 7 positions matching TRBD1. Germline assignment: CDR1 MNHEY and CDR2 SMNVEV (reference sequence). The V and J ends lost 0 bases and 1 base, in that order; junction bases with no gene match: 2. The CDR3 consists of 15 residues. The CDR3 reads CASSLSDRRNTEAFF. The CDR3 DNA reads TGTGCCAGCAGTTTATCGGACAGGCGGAACACTGAAGCTTTCTTT.

V usage is TRBV6-2 or TRBV6-3 and J usage is TRBJ2-2, with TRBD2 identical over 10 bases. The germline V gene has CDR1 MNHEY and CDR2 SVGEGT. Unmatched junction bases numbered 13, after V lost 1 base and J lost 5 bases. The CDR3 is 19 amino acids. The CDR3 region has the DNA TGTGCCAGCAGTTACTACAACGAAAGAGCGGGAGGGGATACCGGGGAGCTGTTTTTT. Amino acids: CASSYYNERAGGDTGELFF.

The chain combines TRBV10-1 with TRBJ2-7; unclear D gene. Trimming left V 10 bases short and J 0 bases short, with 13 bases between. The CDR3 totals 13 residues. Looked up from germline, CDR1 is WNHNN and CDR2 is SYGVQD (reference sequence). CDR3 coding DNA: TGCGCCAACACCTTCCAGAACTCCTACGAGCAGTACTTC. The encoded protein is CANTFQNSYEQYF.

This clonotype was picked up a small number of times. The genes are TRBV19 and TRBJ1-5; no reliable D call. V was shortened by 11 bases and J by 2 bases, with 10 bases between the two germline ends. This CDR3 region has 12 residues. The V gene's germline CDR1 is LNHDA and CDR2 SQIVND (reference sequence). The CDR3: CAADEGNQPQHF. The DNA of the CDR3 is TGTGCCGCCGATGAGGGCAATCAGCCCCAGCATTTT.

This clonotype has at least ten counts. V gene TRBV20-1 combines with J gene TRBJ1-1; no clear D. V lost 3 bases and J 1 base, leaving 6 bases between the germline ends. Germline lookup yields CDR1 DFQATT and CDR2 SNEGSKA (reference sequence). The CDR3 covers 12 residues. CDR3 bases: TGCAGTGCTAGGGGCCCGAACACTGAAGCTTTCTTT. It codes for CSARGPNTEAFF.

This clonotype was observed a handful of times. The CDR3 end shows no conserved phenylalanine or tryptophan, and so a read error is likely. J is TRBJ1-1 and V is TRBV29-1, with D maybe TRBD1 (6 bases). Germline lookup yields CDR1 SQVTM and CDR2 ANQGSEA. The length of the CDR3 is 13 residues. Trimming took 8 bases from V and 4 from J, leaving 17 bases between them. The DNA for the CDR3 is TGCAGCTCCCTCGGGGGCTCGTCCACTGAAGCTTTCTAT. This gives the protein CSSLGGSSTEAFY.

This clonotype occurred a few times. This chain uses TRBV11-2 with TRBJ1-4; 9 nucleotides line up with TRBD1. V dropped 4 bases and J dropped 8; count of bases not matched to a gene: 14. CDR3 size: 17 residues. CDR1 and CDR2 (germline): SGHAT, FQNNGV. The DNA of the CDR3 is TGTGCCAGCAGCTCATTCCACTCCCGACAGGGGGAAGAAAAACTGTTTTTT. Protein product: CASSSFHSRQGEEKLFF.

This clonotype was seen ten or more times. The chain has TRBV5-5 and TRBJ2-2; 9 positions match TRBD2. V gave up 5 bases and J gave up 0 bases; unmatched junction bases: 8. CDR3 length: 17 residues. The germline gives CDR1 SGHKS, CDR2 YYEKEE (reference sequence). DNA for the CDR3: TGTGCCAGCAGTACAGCTCCTAGCGGGACGAACACCGGGGAGCTGTTTTTT. It codes for CASSTAPSGTNTGELFF. The full variable domain, rest sourced from reference TRBV5-5 and TRBJ2-2, is DAGVTQSPTHLIKTRGQQVTLRCSPISGHKSVSWYQQVLGQGPQFIFQYYEKEERGRGNFPDRFSARQFPNYSSELNVNALLLGDSALYLCASSTAPSGTNTGELFFGEGSRLTVL.

The V call is TRBV25-1, the J call TRBJ2-5; D perhaps matches TRBD1 (6 bases). There are 16 residues in the CDR3. The germline V gene has CDR1 MGHDK and CDR2 SYGVNS. With 7 bases removed from V and 1 base from J, the gap between germline ends came to 19 bases. CDR3 sequence: CASKRADSLIQETQYF. In DNA, the CDR3 is TGTGCCAGCAAACGCGCGGACAGCCTTATCCAAGAGACCCAGTACTTC.

This clonotype came up many times. The V and J genes are TRBV3-1 and TRBJ1-5; D gene unclear. The V end lost 5 bases, the J end lost 0 bases, and 2 bases lay between the germline ends. Germline CDR1 is LGHDT and CDR2 is YNNKEL (reference sequence). The CDR3 is 12 amino acids. CDR3 DNA sequence: TGTGCCAGCAGCTTTAGCAATCAGCCCCAGCATTTT. Protein: CASSFSNQPQHF.

The CDR3 sequence: CASSSMKPGLAVDTQYF. In nucleotides, the CDR3 is TGTGCCAGCAGCTCTATGAAACCGGGACTAGCGGTAGATACGCAGTATTTT. The chain carries TRBV7-9 and TRBJ2-3; 11 bases match TRBD2. Germline V gene sequence: CDR1 SEHNR, CDR2 FQNEAQ (reference sequence). This CDR3 has 17 amino acids. Trimming took 4 bases from V and 5 from J; bases not matched to a gene: 11.

In its sample, this clonotype was seen a few times. The genes are TRBV4-2 and TRBJ2-7; 10 nucleotides agree with TRBD2. V was pared by 1 base and J by 7 bases, with 10 bases of the junction left unmatched. In germline, CDR1 is LGHNA, CDR2 YNFKEQ. The CDR3 loop spans 16 amino acids. The CDR3 bases are TGTGCCAGCAGCCAAGTCCGCAGCGGGGGGGCCGGAGAGCAGTACTTC. This translates into CASSQVRSGGAGEQYF.

The chain uses TRBV7-9 and TRBJ2-7; D perhaps matches TRBD1 (6 bases). The CDR3 contains 12 residues. Per germline, CDR1 SEHNR and CDR2 FQNEAQ (reference sequence). V lost 6 bases, J lost 7 bases, and 13 bases lay in between. The CDR3 nucleotides read TGTGCCAGCAGATACAGGGATTTGGAGCAGTACTTC. Translating gives CASRYRDLEQYF.

The chain combines TRBV12-3 or TRBV12-4 with TRBJ1-4; D not certain. V shed 6 bases and J shed 0 bases, with 8 bases lying between them. The CDR3 sequence is 14 residues long. The CDR3 nucleotides read TGTGCCAGCAGGATCTCCGCAACTAATGAAAAACTGTTTTTT. Translation: CASRISATNEKLFF.

This clonotype was seen a handful of times. This chain uses TRBV4-3 with TRBJ1-2; 9 bases are shared with TRBD1. The junction had 0 bases not matched to a gene; V was cut back by 1 base and J by 0 bases. The CDR3 loop spans 15 amino acids. The V gene's germline CDR1 is LGHNA and CDR2 YSLEER. CDR3 DNA sequence: TGCGCCAGCAGCCAAGGACAGGGGGCTAACTATGGCTACACCTTC. Its translation: CASSQGQGANYGYTF.

V is TRBV27 and J is TRBJ1-5; D gene unclear. The germline CDR1 and CDR2 sequences are MNHEY and SMNVEV (reference sequence). V was trimmed by 6 bases and J by 4 bases, leaving 16 bases between them. The CDR3 sequence is 15 residues long. CDR3 protein: CASRPLQGNNQPQHF. In DNA form, the CDR3 reads TGTGCCAGCAGACCCCTTCAAGGGAATAATCAGCCCCAGCATTTT.